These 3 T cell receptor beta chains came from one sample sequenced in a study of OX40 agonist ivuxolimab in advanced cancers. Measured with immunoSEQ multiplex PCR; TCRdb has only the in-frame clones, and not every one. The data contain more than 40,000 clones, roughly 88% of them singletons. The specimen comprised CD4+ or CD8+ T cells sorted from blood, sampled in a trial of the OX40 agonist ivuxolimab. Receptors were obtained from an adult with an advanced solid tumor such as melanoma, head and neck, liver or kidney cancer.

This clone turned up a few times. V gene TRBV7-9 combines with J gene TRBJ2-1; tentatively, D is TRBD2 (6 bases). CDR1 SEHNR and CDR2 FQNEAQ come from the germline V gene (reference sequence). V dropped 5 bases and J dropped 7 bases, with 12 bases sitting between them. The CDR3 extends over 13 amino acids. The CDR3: CASSLGLRNEQFF. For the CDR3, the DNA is TGTGCCAGCAGCCTGGGACTTCGGAATGAGCAGTTCTTC. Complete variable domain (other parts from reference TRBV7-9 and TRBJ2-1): DTGVSQNPRHKITKRGQNVTFRCDPISEHNRLYWYRQTLGQGPEFLTYFQNEAQLEKSRLLSDRFSAERPKGSFSTLEIQRTEQGDSAMYLCASSLGLRNEQFFGPGTRLTVL.

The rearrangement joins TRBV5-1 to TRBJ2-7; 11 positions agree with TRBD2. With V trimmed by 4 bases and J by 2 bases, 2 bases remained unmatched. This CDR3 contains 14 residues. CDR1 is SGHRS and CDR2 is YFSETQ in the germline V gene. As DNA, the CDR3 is TGCGCCAGCAGCGGGACTAGCGGAGCCTACGAGCAGTACTTC. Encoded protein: CASSGTSGAYEQYF.

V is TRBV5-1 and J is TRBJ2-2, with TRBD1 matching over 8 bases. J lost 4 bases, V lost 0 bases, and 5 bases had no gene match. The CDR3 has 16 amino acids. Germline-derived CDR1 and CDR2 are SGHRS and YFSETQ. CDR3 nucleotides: TGCGCCAGCAGCTTGGCCGGGACAGGTGGCACCGGGGAGCTGTTTTTT. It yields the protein CASSLAGTGGTGELFF. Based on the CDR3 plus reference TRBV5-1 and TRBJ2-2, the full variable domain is KAGVTQTPRYLIKTRGQQVTLSCSPISGHRSVSWYQQTPGQGLQFLFEYFSETQRNKGNFPGRFSGRQFSNSRSEMNVSTLELGDSALYLCASSLAGTGGTGELFFGEGSRLTVL.